Following are 8 T cell receptor beta chains from one sample sequenced in a study of post-analysis software for immune sequencing data. Antigens of these TCRs are unknown. Study-wide results and caveats: Roughly five TRBV segments, including TRBV5-6, TRBV5-1 and TRBV20-1, were more frequent in patients than controls.

Unique molecular identifiers tagged the TCR beta cDNA libraries. Each CDR3 protein gets one entry after TCRdb re-called the PCR reads with MiXCR. The top ten clones hold over 4.5% of a sample with 650,000 to 850,000 distinct CDR3 sequences, roughly 46% of them seen once. The sequencing input was blood. The receptors originated from a girl aged 5 to 17 with multiple sclerosis.

The chain links TRBV29-1 to TRBJ2-1, with 7 positions matching TRBD1. The CDR3 is 11 amino acids. J gave up 7 bases and V 7 bases, and 4 bases lay outside the gene matches. Germline V lookup: CDR1 SQVTM, CDR2 ANQGSEA. The DNA for the CDR3 is TGCAGCGCCGGGGACAGAAATGAGCAGTTCTTC. Protein product: CSAGDRNEQFF.

The chain employs TRBV20-1 and TRBJ1-5; TRBD1 aligns across 7 bases. Germline V gene data show CDR1 as DFQATT and CDR2 as SNEGSKA (reference sequence). V lost 4 bases and J lost 1; bases outside the gene matches: 7. The CDR3 runs 15 residues. The CDR3 bases are TGCAGTGCTACAGACAGGGAGGGCAGCAATCAGCCCCAGCATTTT. It is translated as CSATDREGSNQPQHF.

The table lists this clonotype with a few counts. The J gene is TRBJ2-7, the V gene TRBV5-1; 14 bases fit TRBD2. Unmatched junction bases numbered 6, after V lost 4 bases and J lost 3 bases. CDR3 size: 16 residues. CDR1 SGHRS and CDR2 YFSETQ come from the germline V gene. CDR3 in DNA: TGCGCCAGCAGCCTAGGGACTAGCGGGAGTCTCTACGAGCAGTACTTC. It yields the protein CASSLGTSGSLYEQYF. Together with reference TRBV5-1 and TRBJ2-7, the CDR3 gives the full variable domain: KAGVTQTPRYLIKTRGQQVTLSCSPISGHRSVSWYQQTPGQGLQFLFEYFSETQRNKGNFPGRFSGRQFSNSRSEMNVSTLELGDSALYLCASSLGTSGSLYEQYFGPGTRLTVT.

The chain combines TRBV27 with TRBJ2-7; D possibly corresponds to TRBD1 (6 bases). Per the germline V gene, CDR1 is MNHEY and CDR2 is SMNVEV (reference sequence). V dropped 5 bases and J dropped 0 bases, with 11 bases sitting between them. CDR3 length equals 14 residues. CDR3 nucleotide sequence: TGTGCCAGCAGTAATACAGGGAGCTCCTACGAGCAGTACTTC. It encodes CASSNTGSSYEQYF.

This sequence joins TRBV5-1 and TRBJ2-5; no definite D call. The J call may be in error: the DNA end matches TRBJ2-7 better. This CDR3 region has 13 residues. Germline assignment: CDR1 SGHRS and CDR2 YFSETQ. DNA of the CDR3: TGCGCCAGCAGCTTGCACCCCGACTACGAGCAGTACTTC. Translating gives CASSLHPDYEQYF.

V usage is TRBV29-1 and J usage is TRBJ1-2, with 7 bases that match TRBD1. Germline CDR1 is SQVTM and CDR2 is ANQGSEA. The CDR3 has 15 amino acids. After removal of 3 bases from V and 0 bases from J, the junction contained 7 bases not matched to a gene. The CDR3 here is CSVEGWDSPNYGYTF. DNA for the CDR3: TGCAGCGTTGAGGGGTGGGACAGTCCTAACTATGGCTACACCTTC.

In this sample, this clonotype turned up a few times. V is TRBV7-2 and J is TRBJ2-7; 10 positions match TRBD2. Trimming removed 0 bases from V and 0 bases from J; junction bases left unmatched: 11. The CDR3 length is 19 residues. CDR1 SGHTA and CDR2 FQGNSA come from the germline V gene. As DNA, the CDR3 is TGTGCCAGCAGCTTAGCCCTCAGGGGACTAGCGTCAAGCTCCTACGAGCAGTACTTC. Protein sequence: CASSLALRGLASSSYEQYF.

This clonotype has a count of ten or more. The rearrangement links TRBV15 to TRBJ2-7; either TRBD1 or TRBD2 may supply D (5 bases each). Germline CDR1 and CDR2: LNHNV and YYDKDF (reference sequence). V was clipped by 5 bases and J by 1 base, with 15 bases between them. The CDR3 has 15 amino acids. CDR3 nucleotides: TGTGCCACCAGCTCCCAGGGAGCTCTTTCCTACGAGCAGTACTTC. Its translation: CATSSQGALSYEQYF.